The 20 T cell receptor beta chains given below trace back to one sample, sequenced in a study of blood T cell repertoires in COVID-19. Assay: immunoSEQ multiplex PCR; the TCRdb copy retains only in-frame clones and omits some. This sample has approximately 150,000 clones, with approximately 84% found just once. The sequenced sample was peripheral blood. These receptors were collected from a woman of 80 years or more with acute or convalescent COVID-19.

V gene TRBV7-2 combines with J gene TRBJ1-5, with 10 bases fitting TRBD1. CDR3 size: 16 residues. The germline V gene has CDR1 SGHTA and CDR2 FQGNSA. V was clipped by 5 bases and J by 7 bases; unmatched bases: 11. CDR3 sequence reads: CASSPSSTGGAQPQHF. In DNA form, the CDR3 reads TGTGCCAGCAGCCCTAGTTCGACAGGGGGCGCGCAGCCCCAGCATTTT.

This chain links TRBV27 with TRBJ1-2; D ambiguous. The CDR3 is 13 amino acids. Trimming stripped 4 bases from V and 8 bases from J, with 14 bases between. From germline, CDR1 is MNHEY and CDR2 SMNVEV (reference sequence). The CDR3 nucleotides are TGTGCCAGCAGTTCGGACCGGAGGGAGGGCTACACCTTC. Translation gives CASSSDRREGYTF.

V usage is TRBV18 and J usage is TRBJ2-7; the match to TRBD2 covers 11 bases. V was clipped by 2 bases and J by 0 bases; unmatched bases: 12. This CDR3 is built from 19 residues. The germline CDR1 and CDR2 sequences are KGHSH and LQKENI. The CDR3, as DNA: TGTGCCAGCTCACCATTCTCCCAGACTAGCGGGGCCGCCTCCTACGAGCAGTACTTC. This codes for CASSPFSQTSGAASYEQYF.

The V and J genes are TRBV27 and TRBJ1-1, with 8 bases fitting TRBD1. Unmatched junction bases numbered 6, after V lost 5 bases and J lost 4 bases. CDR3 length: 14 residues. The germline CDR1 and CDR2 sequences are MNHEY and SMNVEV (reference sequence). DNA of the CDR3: TGTGCCAGCAGTCCCAGGGGGCTGCGCACTGAAGCTTTCTTT. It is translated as CASSPRGLRTEAFF.

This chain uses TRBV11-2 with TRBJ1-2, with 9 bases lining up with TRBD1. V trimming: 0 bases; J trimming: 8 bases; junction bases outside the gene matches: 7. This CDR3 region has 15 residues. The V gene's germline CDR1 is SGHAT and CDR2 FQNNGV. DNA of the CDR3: TGTGCCAGCAGCTTAGAGAGGACAGGGGCAAGGGGCTACACCTTC. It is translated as CASSLERTGARGYTF. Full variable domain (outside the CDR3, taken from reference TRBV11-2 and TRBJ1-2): EAGVAQSPRYKIIEKRQSVAFWCNPISGHATLYWYQQILGQGPKLLIQFQNNGVVDDSQLPKDRFSAERLKGVDSTLKIQPAKLEDSAVYLCASSLERTGARGYTFGSGTRLTVV.

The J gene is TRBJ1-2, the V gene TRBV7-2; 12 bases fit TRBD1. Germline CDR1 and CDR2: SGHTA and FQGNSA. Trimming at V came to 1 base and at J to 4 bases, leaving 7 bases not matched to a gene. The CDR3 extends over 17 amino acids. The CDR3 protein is CASSLGGTGGSSYGYTF. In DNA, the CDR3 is TGTGCCAGCAGCTTAGGCGGGACAGGGGGCTCAAGCTATGGCTACACCTTC.

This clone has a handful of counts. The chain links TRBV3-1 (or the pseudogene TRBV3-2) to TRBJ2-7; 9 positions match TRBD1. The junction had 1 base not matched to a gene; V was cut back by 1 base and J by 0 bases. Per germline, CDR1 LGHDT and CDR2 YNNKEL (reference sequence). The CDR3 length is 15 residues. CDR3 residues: CASSQGQGDSYEQYF. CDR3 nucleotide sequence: TGTGCCAGCAGCCAAGGACAGGGGGACTCCTACGAGCAGTACTTC.

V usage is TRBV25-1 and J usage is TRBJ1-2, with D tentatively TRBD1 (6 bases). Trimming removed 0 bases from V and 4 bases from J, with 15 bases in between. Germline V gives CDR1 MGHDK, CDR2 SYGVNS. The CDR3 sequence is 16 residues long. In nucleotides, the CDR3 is TGTGCCAGCAGTGAATATGGCGGGGGCACCGTCTATGGCTACACCTTC. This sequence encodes CASSEYGGGTVYGYTF.

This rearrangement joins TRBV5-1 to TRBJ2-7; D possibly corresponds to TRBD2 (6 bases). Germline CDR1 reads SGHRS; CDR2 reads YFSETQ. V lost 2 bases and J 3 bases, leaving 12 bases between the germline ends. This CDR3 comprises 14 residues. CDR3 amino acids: CASSFRDSNYEQYF. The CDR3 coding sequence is TGCGCCAGCAGCTTCCGGGACTCTAACTACGAGCAGTACTTC.

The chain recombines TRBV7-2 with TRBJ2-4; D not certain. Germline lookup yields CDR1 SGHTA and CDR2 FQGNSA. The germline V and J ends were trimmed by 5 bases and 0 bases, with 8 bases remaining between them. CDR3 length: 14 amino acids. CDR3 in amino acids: CASSPQVAKNIQYF. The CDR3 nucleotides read TGTGCCAGCAGCCCCCAGGTAGCCAAAAACATTCAGTACTTC.

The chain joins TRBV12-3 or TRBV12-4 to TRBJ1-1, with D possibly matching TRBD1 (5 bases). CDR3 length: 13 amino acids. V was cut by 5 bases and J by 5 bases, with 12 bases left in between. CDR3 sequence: CASSTRVLTEAFF. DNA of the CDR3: TGTGCCAGCAGTACCAGGGTTTTAACTGAAGCTTTCTTT.

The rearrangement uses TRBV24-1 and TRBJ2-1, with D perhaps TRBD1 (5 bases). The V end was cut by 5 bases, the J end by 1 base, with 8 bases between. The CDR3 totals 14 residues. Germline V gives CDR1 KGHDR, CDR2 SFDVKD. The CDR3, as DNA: TGTGCCACCAGTGGTCAGGGTTCCTACAATGAGCAGTTCTTC. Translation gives CATSGQGSYNEQFF.

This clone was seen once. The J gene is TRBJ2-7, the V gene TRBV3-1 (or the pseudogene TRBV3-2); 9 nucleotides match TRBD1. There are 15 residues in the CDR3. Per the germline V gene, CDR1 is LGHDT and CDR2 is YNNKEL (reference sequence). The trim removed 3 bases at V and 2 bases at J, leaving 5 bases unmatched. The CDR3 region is CASSQDRGQPYEQYF. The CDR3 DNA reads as TGTGCCAGCAGCCAGGACAGGGGACAACCCTACGAGCAGTACTTC.

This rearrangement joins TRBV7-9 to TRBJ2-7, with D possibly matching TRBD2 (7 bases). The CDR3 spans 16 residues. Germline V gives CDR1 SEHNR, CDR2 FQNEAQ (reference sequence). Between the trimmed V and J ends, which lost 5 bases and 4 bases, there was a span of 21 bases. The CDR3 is CASSPKGGGNEYEQYF. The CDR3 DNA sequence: TGTGCCAGCAGCCCAAAAGGGGGGGGGAACGAGTACGAGCAGTACTTC.

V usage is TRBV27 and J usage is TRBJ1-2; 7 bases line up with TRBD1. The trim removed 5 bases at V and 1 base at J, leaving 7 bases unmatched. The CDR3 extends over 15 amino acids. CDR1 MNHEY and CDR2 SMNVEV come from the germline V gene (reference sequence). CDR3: CASSPRTGINYGYTF. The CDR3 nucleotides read TGTGCCAGCAGTCCAAGGACAGGAATTAACTATGGCTACACCTTC.

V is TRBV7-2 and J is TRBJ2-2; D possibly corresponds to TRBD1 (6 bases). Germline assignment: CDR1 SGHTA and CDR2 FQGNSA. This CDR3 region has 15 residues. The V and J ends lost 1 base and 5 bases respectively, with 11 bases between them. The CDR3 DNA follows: TGTGCCAGCAGCTTAGACAGGGCGCGGACCGGGGAGCTGTTTTTT. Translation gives CASSLDRARTGELFF. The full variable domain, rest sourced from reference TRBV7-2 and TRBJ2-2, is GAGVSQSPSNKVTEKGKDVELRCDPISGHTALYWYRQSLGQGLEFLIYFQGNSAPDKSGLPSDRFSAERTGGSVSTLTIQRTQQEDSAVYLCASSLDRARTGELFFGEGSRLTVL.

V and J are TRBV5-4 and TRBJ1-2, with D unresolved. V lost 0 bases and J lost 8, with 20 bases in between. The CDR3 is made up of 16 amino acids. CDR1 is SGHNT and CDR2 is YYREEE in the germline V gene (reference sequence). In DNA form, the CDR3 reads TGTGCCAGCAGCTTGGAAGGAGCTCGGAACCATGAGGGCTACACCTTC. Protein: CASSLEGARNHEGYTF.

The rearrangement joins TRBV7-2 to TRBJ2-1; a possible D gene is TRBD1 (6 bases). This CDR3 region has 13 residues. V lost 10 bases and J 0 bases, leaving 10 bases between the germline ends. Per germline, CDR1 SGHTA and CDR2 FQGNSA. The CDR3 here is CATTGLSYNEQFF. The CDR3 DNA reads TGTGCCACGACAGGACTCTCCTACAATGAGCAGTTCTTC.

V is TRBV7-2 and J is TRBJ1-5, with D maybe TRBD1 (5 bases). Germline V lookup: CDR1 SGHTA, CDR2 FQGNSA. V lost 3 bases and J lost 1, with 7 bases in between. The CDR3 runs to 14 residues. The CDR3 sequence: CASSFDSSNQPQHF. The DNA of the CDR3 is TGTGCCAGCAGCTTCGACAGCAGCAATCAGCCCCAGCATTTT.

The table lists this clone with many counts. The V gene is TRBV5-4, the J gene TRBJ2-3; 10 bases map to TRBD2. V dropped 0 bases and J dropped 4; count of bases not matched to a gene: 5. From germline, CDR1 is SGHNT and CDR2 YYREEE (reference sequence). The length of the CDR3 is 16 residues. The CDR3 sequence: CASSLAERGGPDTQYF. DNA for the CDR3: TGTGCCAGCAGCTTGGCCGAGCGGGGGGGCCCAGATACGCAGTATTTT.